These 5 T cell receptor beta chains originate from one sample sequenced in a study of response to subunit inactivated influenza vaccine. TCRdb redid the calling of the RT-PCR reads with MiXCR, one entry per CDR3 protein. The table lists approximately 490,000 distinct CDR3 sequences, about 7.2% of them singletons. The input for sequencing was PBMCs from blood, taken 23 to 25 months after vaccination. All receptors come from a man aged 45 to 75 who received an inactivated influenza vaccine.

The table lists this clonotype with a few counts. The rearrangement uses TRBV4-3 and TRBJ2-2; 9 positions agree with TRBD2. The CDR3 length is 16 residues. V was clipped by 3 bases and J by 4 bases; unmatched bases: 6. Per germline, CDR1 LGHNA and CDR2 YSLEER. As DNA, the CDR3 is TGCGCCAGCAGCCAGCATGGGCGGGGGGGCACCGGGGAGCTGTTTTTT. Its protein product is CASSQHGRGGTGELFF.

The chain combines TRBV9 with TRBJ2-1, with D perhaps matching TRBD2 (7 bases). Looked up from germline, CDR1 is SGDLS and CDR2 is YYNGEE. The V and J ends lost 4 bases and 4 bases respectively, with 15 bases between them. This CDR3 has 15 amino acids. As DNA, the CDR3 is TGTGCCAGCAGCCCCGAGGGGGGGGTGTACAATGAGCAGTTCTTC. This sequence encodes CASSPEGGVYNEQFF.

This clonotype was seen many times. The rearrangement joins TRBV14 to TRBJ2-3; D might be TRBD2 (6 bases). This CDR3 region has 15 residues. Germline assignment: CDR1 SGHDN and CDR2 FVKESK. Trimming left V 4 bases short and J 1 base short, with 12 bases between. DNA for the CDR3: TGTGCCAGCAGCCGACTAGTCTTCGGCACAGATACGCAGTATTTT. Its translation is CASSRLVFGTDTQYF. The full variable domain, in which reference TRBV14 and TRBJ2-3 provide the parts outside the CDR3, is EAGVTQFPSHSVIEKGQTVTLRCDPISGHDNLYWYRRVMGKEIKFLLHFVKESKQDESGMPNNRFLAERTGGTYSTLKVQPAELEDSGVYFCASSRLVFGTDTQYFGPGTRLTVL.

This clonotype appeared a few times. The V call is TRBV6-2 or TRBV6-3, the J call TRBJ1-1; 7 nucleotides align to TRBD1. V gave up 4 bases and J gave up 3 bases; unmatched junction bases: 8. Germline V gene lookup returns CDR1 MNHEY and CDR2 SVGEGT. This CDR3 comprises 15 residues. CDR3 bases: TGTGCCAGCAGTTGGGGACAGCCGCATTACACTGAAGCTTTCTTT. Residues: CASSWGQPHYTEAFF.

In its sample, this clonotype was seen many times. V gene TRBV11-2 combines with J gene TRBJ2-2; D is undetermined. CDR1 is SGHAT and CDR2 is FQNNGV in the germline V gene. This CDR3 contains 15 residues. The V end was cut by 0 bases, the J end by 4 bases, with 9 bases between. CDR3 region: CASSLDPIPTGELFF. Written as DNA, the CDR3 is TGTGCCAGCAGCTTAGATCCCATCCCCACCGGGGAGCTGTTTTTT.